The T cell receptor (beta chain) described here comes from a study of cytomegalovirus exposure and HLA in healthy donors. About this clone itself: The antigen remains undetermined.

The CDR3 totals 14 residues. Trimming cost V 4 bases and J 4 bases, with 11 bases left between them. CDR1 is SGHRS, CDR2 YFSETQ, per germline. The study, taken as a whole, reports: Serostatus for CMV was the only available immune exposure information. A prior analysis recorded that most TCR beta V segments were productive about 87% or about 30% of the time.

The PCR ran on 60 Vbeta and 13 Jbeta primers. Sequencing used immunoSEQ multiplex PCR; TCRdb keeps in-frame clones, though not all of them. The table lists 110,000 or so clones, 65% to 75% of them singletons. The specimen was PBMCs. This rearrangement joins TRBV5-1 to TRBJ1-4, with D perhaps TRBD1 (6 bases). The TCR originated in a woman between 50 and 59 years old in good health and CMV-seropositive. CDR3 sequence (DNA): TGCGCCAGCAGCCCAGGACAGTTTAATGAAAAACTGTTTTTT. Protein sequence: CASSPGQFNEKLFF.